These 7 T cell receptor beta chains share one sample of origin, sequenced in a study of blood T cells in healthy people across ages (dated by TCRdb to the mid-2010s). Libraries were made using 5' RACE. The data were produced on an Illumina HiSeq 2500. The second PCR ran for roughly 7 to 11 cycles and used a J-beta primer mix along with a sample-barcoded 5' primer. Through fastp at Q25 and MiXCR, TCRdb rebuilt clones from the public reads, retaining in-frame beta chains. Records with the same CDR3 protein are collapsed into one entry carrying the most frequent genes and DNA. The sample profile shows over 500,000 distinct CDR3 sequences; roughly half of them were found once. The top ten hold about 13% of the sample. Sequenced input: blood. The receptors here all came from a woman of 80 years or more in good health.

This clonotype was observed a handful of times. This may stem from a read error, because a much larger clone lies one nucleotide away. This chain links TRBV7-2 with TRBJ2-7; D is unresolved. The CDR3 has 14 residues. Germline V gives CDR1 SGHTA, CDR2 FQGNSA. Trimming pared 5 bases from V and 7 bases from J, leaving 18 bases between. DNA for the CDR3: TGTGCCAGCAGCCTAGGGTTCTCTCGGAATGAGCAGTACTTC. It is translated as CASSLGFSRNEQYF.

This clonotype has ten or more counts. The chain couples TRBV20-1 to TRBJ2-7; 10 bases are shared with TRBD2. J lost 6 bases, V lost 1 base, and 6 bases had no gene match. The germline V gene encodes CDR1 DFQATT and CDR2 SNEGSKA (reference sequence). The CDR3 spans 14 residues. CDR3 residues: CSARATSGTIEQYF. CDR3 DNA: TGCAGTGCTAGAGCCACTAGCGGGACCATCGAGCAGTACTTC.

V gene TRBV11-1 combines with J gene TRBJ2-5; D gene ambiguous. Trimming took 4 bases from V and 11 from J, leaving 11 bases between them. Per germline, CDR1 SGHAT and CDR2 FQDESV (reference sequence). The length of the CDR3 is 11 residues. The CDR3 region is CASSSTVGQYF. For the CDR3, the DNA is TGTGCCAGCAGCTCAACGGTCGGGCAGTACTTC.

This chain joins TRBV25-1 and TRBJ2-7; no clear D. The germline V gene has CDR1 MGHDK and CDR2 SYGVNS. There are 11 residues in the CDR3. Trimming removed 2 bases at V and 7 bases at J, with 6 bases between. The CDR3 here is CASSEIDEQYF. The CDR3 DNA reads as TGTGCCAGCAGTGAAATTGATGAGCAGTACTTC.

This clonotype was seen only a few times. The gene calls are TRBV4-2 and TRBJ2-7, with D possibly matching TRBD2 (5 bases). The closer fit of TRBJ2-4 to the DNA end suggests the J call may be wrong. There are 17 residues in the CDR3. Germline CDR1 LGHNA, CDR2 YNFKEQ. CDR3 amino acids: CASSQDLLASGKNIQYF. CDR3 coding DNA: TGTGCCAGCAGCCAAGATTTGCTAGCTTCGGGCAAAAACATTCAGTACTTC.

The genes are TRBV12-3 or TRBV12-4 and TRBJ2-7; D possibly corresponds to TRBD2 (6 bases). The tail of the sequence fits TRBJ2-5 better, so the J call may be wrong. The CDR3 is 13 residues long. CDR3 sequence reads: CASSFWRGKTQYF. The CDR3 DNA is TGTGCCAGCAGTTTTTGGCGGGGAAAGACCCAGTACTTC.

This clonotype has more than one count but fewer than ten. The CDR3 DNA reads as TGTGCCAGCAGCCAAGATTCTCATTCGGGCAGCTACGAGCAGTACTTC. Amino acid sequence: CASSQDSHSGSYEQYF. The chain recombines TRBV4-2 with TRBJ2-7; no reliable D call. CDR1 is LGHNA, CDR2 YNFKEQ, per germline. The V end lost 0 bases, the J end lost 3 bases, and 15 bases lay between the germline ends. This CDR3 is 16 amino acids long.